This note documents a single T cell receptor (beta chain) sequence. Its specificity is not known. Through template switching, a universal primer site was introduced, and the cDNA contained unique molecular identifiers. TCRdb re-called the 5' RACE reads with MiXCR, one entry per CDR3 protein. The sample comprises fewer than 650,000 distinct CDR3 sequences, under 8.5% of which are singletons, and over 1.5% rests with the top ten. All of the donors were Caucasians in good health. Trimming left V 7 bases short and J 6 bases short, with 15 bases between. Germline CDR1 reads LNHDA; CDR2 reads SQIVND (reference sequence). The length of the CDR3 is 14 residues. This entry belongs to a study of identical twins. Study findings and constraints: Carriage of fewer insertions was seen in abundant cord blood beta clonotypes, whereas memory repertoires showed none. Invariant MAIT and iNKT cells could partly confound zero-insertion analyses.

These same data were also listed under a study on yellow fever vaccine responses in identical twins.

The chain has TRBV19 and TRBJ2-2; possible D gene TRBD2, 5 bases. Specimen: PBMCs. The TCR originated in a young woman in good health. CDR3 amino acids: CASKVGRAAGELFF. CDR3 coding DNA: TGTGCCAGTAAGGTGGGAAGAGCGGCCGGGGAGCTGTTTTTT. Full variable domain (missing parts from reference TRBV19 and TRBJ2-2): DGGITQSPKYLFRKEGQNVTLSCEQNLNHDAMYWYRQDPGQGLRLIYYSQIVNDFQKGDIAEGYSVSREKKESFPLTVTSAQKNPTAFYLCASKVGRAAGELFFGEGSRLTVL.